A single sample gave rise to the 20 T cell receptor beta chains below, sequenced in a study of T cells in Graves' hyperthyroidism and ophthalmopathy. The investigators amplified TCR beta CDR3 regions from RNA transcripts. TCR CDR3 regions were first amplified by RT-PCR with HTBI primers. TCRdb independently ran MiXCR on the multiplex PCR reads; one entry per CDR3 protein. This table holds around 450,000 distinct CDR3 sequences, around a sixth found once. Sequenced input: blood. These TCRs come from a young woman with Graves' hyperthyroidism.

This clonotype came up many times. The genes are TRBV11-2 and TRBJ1-1; 9 nucleotides line up with TRBD1. CDR1 is SGHAT, CDR2 FQNNGV, per germline. Unmatched junction bases numbered 9, after V lost 6 bases and J lost 4 bases. There are 15 residues in the CDR3. The CDR3 DNA reads as TGTGCCAGCAGAGAACCGGGACAGGGCGTCACTGAAGCTTTCTTT. This encodes CASREPGQGVTEAFF.

This clonotype was counted ten times or more. The gene calls are TRBV12-3 or TRBV12-4 and TRBJ2-3, with 10 bases that match TRBD2. CDR3 length: 16 amino acids. The ends lost 3 bases at V and 0 bases at J; junction bases unmatched: 3. The CDR3 protein is CASSLRTSGSTDTQYF. The CDR3 DNA is TGTGCCAGCAGTTTGAGGACTAGCGGTAGCACAGATACGCAGTATTTT.

This clonotype was counted only a few times. The V and J genes are TRBV7-3 and TRBJ2-7; no firm D call. V was cut by 5 bases and J by 5 bases, with 13 bases left in between. This CDR3 is built from 13 residues. Germline V gene lookup returns CDR1 SGHTA and CDR2 FQGTGA. DNA for the CDR3: TGTGCCAGCAGCCCCCCGCCGTTGGACGAGCAGTACTTC. It yields the protein CASSPPPLDEQYF.

This sequence joins TRBV28 and TRBJ2-5, with TRBD1 matching 9 bases. V lost 3 bases to trimming and J lost 3 bases; unmatched junction nucleotides: 11. The CDR3 covers 17 residues. The V gene's germline CDR1 is MDHEN and CDR2 SYDVKM. The CDR3 loop is CASSLDRDRELEETQYF. The CDR3 bases are TGTGCCAGCAGTTTGGACCGGGACAGGGAATTGGAAGAGACCCAGTACTTC.

This clonotype showed up just a few times. This chain uses TRBV6-1 with TRBJ2-4; D remains ambiguous. This CDR3 contains 14 residues. Trimming shortened V by 2 bases and J by 6 bases, and 11 bases separated the two germline ends. Germline values: CDR1 MNHNS, CDR2 SASEGT. CDR3 sequence: CASSELSKGNIQYF. The DNA for the CDR3 is TGTGCCAGCAGTGAACTCTCAAAGGGAAACATTCAGTACTTC.

The rearrangement links TRBV27 to TRBJ2-3; possible D gene TRBD2, 5 bases. From germline, CDR1 is MNHEY and CDR2 SMNVEV (reference sequence). Between the trimmed V and J ends, which lost 4 bases and 0 bases, there was a span of 11 bases. This CDR3 is built from 15 residues. CDR3: CASSWGELSTDTQYF. CDR3 coding DNA: TGTGCCAGCAGTTGGGGAGAGCTGAGCACAGATACGCAGTATTTT.

This clonotype has at least ten counts. The rearrangement uses TRBV12-3 or TRBV12-4 and TRBJ2-7; D might be TRBD1 (6 bases). V was shortened by 0 bases and J by 12 bases, with 15 bases between the two germline ends. The CDR3 contains 13 residues. The CDR3 DNA follows: TGTGCCAGCAGTTTAGCCCGGGACACGGGTGGGTACTTC. It codes for CASSLARDTGGYF.

The V call is TRBV4-1, the J call TRBJ2-7; 8 nucleotides agree with TRBD1. The CDR3 runs 15 residues. Germline values: CDR1 MGHRA, CDR2 YSYEKL. Trimming cost V 1 base and J 6 bases; bases outside gene matches: 8. Here the CDR3 DNA reads TGCGCCAGCAGCCAAGTACGGCAGGGGGCTGGCGAGCAGTACTTC. Residues: CASSQVRQGAGEQYF.

This clonotype was seen many times. The rearrangement links TRBV2 to TRBJ2-5; D assignment may be TRBD1 or TRBD2 (6 bases each). The CDR3 runs 14 residues. Deletions cut 7 bases from V and 5 bases from J, with 17 bases between. Germline loops: CDR1 SNHLY, CDR2 FYNNEI. As DNA, the CDR3 is TGTGCCAGCATCCCTTCGAAAGGGGGGGAGACCCAGTACTTC. It codes for CASIPSKGGETQYF.

This clonotype was recorded many times. The chain is built from TRBV6-1 and TRBJ2-7; 9 bases agree with TRBD1. Germline loops: CDR1 MNHNS, CDR2 SASEGT. Germline trimming cut 7 bases from V and 5 bases from J; bases unmatched to any gene: 12. The CDR3 covers 15 residues. The CDR3 region is CASNRRGTGRDEQYF. In DNA, the CDR3 is TGTGCCAGCAACCGACGGGGGACAGGGCGCGACGAGCAGTACTTC.

This clonotype was counted at least ten times. The chain carries TRBV12-3 or TRBV12-4 and TRBJ1-2; a possible D gene is TRBD1 (5 bases). CDR3 length equals 13 residues. Trimming took 5 bases from V and 7 from J, leaving 14 bases between them. The CDR3 DNA sequence: TGTGCCAGCAGTACAATAAGGGGTTCTGGCTACACCTTC. Translated: CASSTIRGSGYTF.

There are many counts of this clonotype. V and J are TRBV6-2 or TRBV6-3 and TRBJ2-2; D is possibly TRBD1 (7 bases). Looked up from germline, CDR1 is MNHEY and CDR2 is SVGEGT. This CDR3 comprises 15 residues. With 6 bases removed from V and 4 bases from J, the gap between germline ends came to 15 bases. CDR3 nucleotides: TGTGCCAGCAGCCCACCAGGGGGGATCACCGGGGAGCTGTTTTTT. Protein sequence: CASSPPGGITGELFF.

There are a few counts of this clonotype. CDR3 residues: CASSSRTIGNEQFF. DNA of the CDR3: TGTGCCAGTAGTAGTAGGACTATAGGCAATGAGCAGTTCTTC. The chain links TRBV19 to TRBJ2-1, with D perhaps matching TRBD2 (6 bases). CDR1 is LNHDA and CDR2 is SQIVND in the germline V gene (reference sequence). The CDR3 consists of 14 residues. The V gene lost 4 bases and the J gene lost 6 bases, with 13 bases spanning the gap.

This clonotype was observed a few times. The rearrangement uses TRBV6-1 and TRBJ2-7, with D maybe TRBD2 (6 bases). This CDR3 is built from 13 residues. CDR1 is MNHNS and CDR2 is SASEGT in the germline V gene. V gave up 6 bases and J gave up 3 bases, with 12 bases separating them. CDR3 bases: TGTGCCAGCAGCCCCGGACTACACTACGAGCAGTACTTC. Protein sequence: CASSPGLHYEQYF.

There are many counts of this clonotype. This chain joins TRBV11-2 and TRBJ2-1; 9 nucleotides match TRBD2. The germline gives CDR1 SGHAT, CDR2 FQNNGV. The CDR3 length is 15 residues. After removal of 3 bases from V and 7 bases from J, the junction contained 7 bases not matched to a gene. CDR3 nucleotide sequence: TGTGCCAGCAGCTTTAGCGGGAGAAGTGGGAATGAGCAGTTCTTC. Translated: CASSFSGRSGNEQFF.

Ten or more counts support this clonotype. This chain uses TRBV20-1 with TRBJ2-5; 8 bases align to TRBD2. The J segment lost 4 bases and the V segment lost 3 bases, leaving 13 bases of the junction unmatched. The CDR3 contains 16 residues. Per germline, CDR1 DFQATT and CDR2 SNEGSKA (reference sequence). The CDR3 is CSARRRGGGKSETQYF. As DNA, the CDR3 is TGCAGTGCTAGGCGTCGGGGGGGTGGGAAGTCAGAGACCCAGTACTTC.

This clonotype was recorded once. This chain connects TRBV29-1 to TRBJ2-7, with TRBD2 matching 15 bases. Germline CDR1 reads SQVTM; CDR2 reads ANQGSEA. The V and J ends lost 5 bases and 2 bases, in that order; junction bases with no gene match: 4. CDR3 length: 15 amino acids. The CDR3 region has the DNA TGCAGCGTTCGGACTAGCGGGGGGGCTACCTACGAGCAGTACTTC. This sequence encodes CSVRTSGGATYEQYF.

This clonotype was observed at least ten times. The gene calls are TRBV11-2 and TRBJ2-7; the D is unclear. With 4 bases removed from V and 6 bases from J, the gap between germline ends came to 10 bases. Germline assignment: CDR1 SGHAT and CDR2 FQNNGV. The CDR3 covers 12 residues. The CDR3 region has the DNA TGTGCCAGCAGCTCCTATCGGTCCGAGCAGTACTTC. Protein: CASSSYRSEQYF. The full variable domain, in which reference TRBV11-2 and TRBJ2-7 provide the parts outside the CDR3, is EAGVAQSPRYKIIEKRQSVAFWCNPISGHATLYWYQQILGQGPKLLIQFQNNGVVDDSQLPKDRFSAERLKGVDSTLKIQPAKLEDSAVYLCASSSYRSEQYFGPGTRLTVT.

This clonotype was observed a few times. V gene TRBV5-1 combines with J gene TRBJ2-7, with a weak D call TRBD1 (6 bases). This CDR3 is 13 amino acids long. V gave up 2 bases and J gave up 4 bases, with 10 bases separating them. In germline, CDR1 is SGHRS, CDR2 YFSETQ. The CDR3 DNA follows: TGCGCCAGCAGCTTCCCTGGACAGTACGAGCAGTACTTC. It yields the protein CASSFPGQYEQYF.

This clonotype was seen many times. The chain has TRBV20-1 and TRBJ2-7, with D possibly being TRBD1 (6 bases). This CDR3 contains 16 residues. Trimming cost V 3 bases and J 6 bases, with 24 bases left between them. Germline assignment: CDR1 DFQATT and CDR2 SNEGSKA (reference sequence). This chain's CDR3 is CSARFVGDTGLGEQYF. The DNA for the CDR3 is TGCAGTGCTAGGTTCGTAGGGGACACGGGTTTAGGCGAGCAGTACTTC.